This T cell receptor beta chain is drawn from a study of cytomegalovirus exposure and HLA in healthy donors. Whole-study results and caveats: The CMV antigen specificity of a few CMV-associated chains was confirmed through in vitro analysis. The study labeled fewer than 200 TCR beta chains cytomegalovirus-associated. In a later analysis, first-cohort TCR clusters were found to tend to co-occur in the 95 to 150 validation repertoires.

CDR1 is MNHNY, CDR2 SVGAGI, per germline (reference sequence). The V end was cut by 2 bases, the J end by 5 bases, with 9 bases between. The CDR3 is 13 amino acids. Some clones are missing from TCRdb's copy, which holds only in-frame ones; the method was immunoSEQ multiplex PCR. Of approximately 98,000 clones in the sample, approximately 96% are singletons; the top ten hold 0.67%. With regard to this clone: Antigen unknown.

The chain carries TRBV6-6 and TRBJ2-5, with D uncertain. Sequences were obtained from PBMCs. The clonotype comes from a woman aged 18-29 years in good health and CMV-seronegative. The CDR3 coding sequence is TGTGCCAGCAGTTACCCGGGTGGGGAGACCCAGTACTTC. Its protein product is CASSYPGGETQYF.